This T cell receptor (beta chain) was profiled in a study of cytomegalovirus exposure and HLA in healthy donors. Study conclusions and caveats: There were reportedly fewer N-insertions in an Asian-associated ancestry cluster than the approximately 700-donor mean, in a later analysis. Earlier analysis looked at TCR beta V segments, and most were productive about 90% or about 30% of the time. TCR beta chains associated with HLA were, in a later analysis, more clonally expanded than equally common others. Generally TCR sequences proved uncommon, though certain public TCRs appeared in numerous donors.

The primer mix had 60 Vbeta and 13 Jbeta primers. Clones were read by immunoSEQ multiplex PCR, and TCRdb kept only the in-frame ones, dropping some. The sample holds over 70,000 clones, over 75% seen once. This CDR3 is built from 14 residues. The V end was cut by 1 base, the J end by 3 bases, with 6 bases between. Germline V gene data show CDR1 as LNHDA and CDR2 as SQIVND (reference sequence). About this clone itself: Antigen specificity is unknown.

The receptor comes from a male donor in good health and CMV-seropositive. This chain joins TRBV19 and TRBJ1-4; D is undetermined. The source material was PBMCs. CDR3 amino acids: CASSIGQANEKLFF. The CDR3 bases are TGTGCCAGTAGTATAGGGCAGGCTAATGAAAAACTGTTTTTT.